Below, 24 T cell receptor beta chains from the same sample are listed, as sequenced in a study of TIL therapy for anti-PD-1-resistant metastatic lung cancer. Documented time point: pre-treatment sample, taken before nivolumab and TIL therapy. The tumor samples were excised metastases, mostly pleural nodules or supraclavicular lymph nodes. This was the immunoSEQ v3 assay. The repertoire was sequenced with immunoSEQ multiplex PCR; TCRdb's copy has only in-frame clones and lacks some. The sample carries about 50,000 clones, less than 75% recorded once. Source: tumor tissue, taken at baseline. The origin of the receptors is a person aged 25-79 years with non-small cell lung cancer.

The chain uses TRBV6-5 and TRBJ2-7, with a tentative D call TRBD2 (5 bases). Trimming left V 4 bases short and J 2 bases short, with 12 bases between. CDR3 size: 14 residues. Germline CDR1 is MNHEY and CDR2 is SVGAGI. Written as DNA, the CDR3 is TGTGCCAGCAGTTCCGGGATTTCTACCTACGAGCAGTACTTC. Protein product: CASSSGISTYEQYF.

This chain links TRBV29-1 with TRBJ2-1; no clear D. CDR3 length: 14 residues. Trimming left V 3 bases short and J 0 bases short, with 9 bases between. Germline V gives CDR1 SQVTM, CDR2 ANQGSEA. CDR3 DNA: TGCAGCGTTGACGGACCTAGCTCCTACAATGAGCAGTTCTTC. Its translation is CSVDGPSSYNEQFF.

The rearrangement uses TRBV5-1 and TRBJ1-1, with 8 nucleotides matching TRBD1. Germline V gene data show CDR1 as SGHRS and CDR2 as YFSETQ. J lost 2 bases, V lost 4 bases, and 7 bases had no gene match. This CDR3 region has 15 residues. CDR3 region: CASSRDTGGNTEAFF. The CDR3 nucleotides are TGCGCCAGCAGCCGCGATACAGGGGGTAACACTGAAGCTTTCTTT.

This clone was detected only once. The V gene is TRBV27, the J gene TRBJ2-1; 10 bases are a match to TRBD1. The germline V gene encodes CDR1 MNHEY and CDR2 SMNVEV (reference sequence). CDR3 length equals 13 residues. V trimming: 8 bases; J trimming: 4 bases; junction bases outside the gene matches: 2. This chain's CDR3 is CASGQGVYNEQFF. The CDR3 coding sequence is TGTGCCAGCGGACAGGGGGTGTACAATGAGCAGTTCTTC.

V gene TRBV30 combines with J gene TRBJ1-5; no definite D call. CDR1 is GTSNPN and CDR2 is SVGIG in the germline V gene (reference sequence). CDR3 size: 14 residues. V gave up 2 bases and J gave up 7 bases, with 15 bases separating them. The CDR3 is CAWSNLAELQPQHF. CDR3 DNA: TGTGCCTGGAGTAATTTGGCAGAACTACAGCCCCAGCATTTT.

The rearrangement joins TRBV2 to TRBJ1-5; 8 bases line up with TRBD1. This CDR3 has 16 residues. Germline CDR1 and CDR2: SNHLY and FYNNEI. Unmatched junction bases numbered 9, after V lost 2 bases and J lost 6 bases. The CDR3 nucleotides are TGTGCCAGCAGTGAATTCGGCAGGGGGCGTATTCAGCCCCAGCATTTT. Protein product: CASSEFGRGRIQPQHF.

The chain uses TRBV13 and TRBJ2-7; TRBD2 might be the D (6 bases). V lost 5 bases to trimming and J lost 0 bases, with 17 bases between them. The CDR3 covers 16 residues. CDR1 is PRHDT and CDR2 is FYEKMQ in the germline V gene (reference sequence). CDR3 region: CASSPRSGLLSYEQYF. Here the CDR3 DNA reads TGTGCCAGCAGCCCCCGAAGCGGGCTTCTCTCCTACGAGCAGTACTTC.

This clone came up a few times. The CDR3 sequence: CASSAETGGGYEQYF. The CDR3 bases are TGTGCCAGCAGCGCAGAAACAGGGGGGGGGTACGAGCAGTACTTC. The gene calls are TRBV7-8 and TRBJ2-7; TRBD1 might be the D (8 bases). Trimming left V 5 bases short and J 4 bases short, with 18 bases between. Germline lookup yields CDR1 SGHVS and CDR2 FQNEAQ. The CDR3 covers 15 residues.

The CDR3 bases are TGTGCCAGTAGTATAGATCAACAGACTATTGCTGATGGCTACACCTTC. It encodes CASSIDQQTIADGYTF. The chain joins TRBV19 to TRBJ1-2; D not certain. Germline-derived CDR1 and CDR2 are LNHDA and SQIVND (reference sequence). Trimming stripped 0 bases from V and 6 bases from J, with 17 bases between. This CDR3 region has 16 residues.

The CDR3 bases are TGCAGCGGGACAGGGGATTATGGCTACACCTTC. It is translated as CSGTGDYGYTF. The V call is TRBV29-1, the J call TRBJ1-2; 9 positions agree with TRBD1. CDR3 size: 11 residues. CDR1 is SQVTM, CDR2 ANQGSEA, per germline. V lost 7 bases, J lost 5 bases, and 2 bases stayed unmatched.

In its sample, this clone was seen a few times. The CDR3 DNA reads as TGCGCCAGCAGGGTGTCGACGGGGAGTTATAATTCACCCCTCCACTTT. As protein: CASRVSTGSYNSPLHF. This chain uses TRBV5-1 with TRBJ1-6; D is ambiguous. The CDR3 spans 16 residues. CDR1 is SGHRS, CDR2 YFSETQ, per germline. Trimming removed 5 bases from V and 4 bases from J, with 16 bases in between.

The rearrangement links TRBV19 to TRBJ1-6; TRBD1 matches 9 bases. The trim removed 4 bases at V and 7 bases at J, leaving 5 bases unmatched. Germline-derived CDR1 and CDR2 are LNHDA and SQIVND (reference sequence). This CDR3 spans 15 amino acids. The CDR3 here is CASSSWGTGNSPLHF. The CDR3 nucleotides read TGTGCCAGTAGTAGTTGGGGGACAGGGAATTCACCCCTCCACTTT.

For this clone: In the same sample, other DNA sequences code for this CDR3. The genes are TRBV5-1 and TRBJ1-2; D might be TRBD1 (6 bases). The CDR3 is 13 amino acids. Per germline, CDR1 SGHRS and CDR2 YFSETQ. V shed 6 bases and J shed 2 bases, with 11 bases lying between them. The CDR3 loop reads CASTDRLNYGYTF. The DNA of the CDR3 is TGCGCCAGCACTGACAGGCTCAACTATGGCTACACCTTC.

The chain has TRBV6-5 and TRBJ2-7; TRBD2 might be the D (5 bases). Trimming left V 6 bases short and J 0 bases short, with 9 bases between. Germline V gives CDR1 MNHEY, CDR2 SVGAGI. CDR3 length: 13 residues. This CDR3 is CASRSGSSYEQYF. The CDR3 bases are TGTGCCAGCAGGAGCGGAAGCTCCTACGAGCAGTACTTC.

The V gene is TRBV6-5, the J gene TRBJ1-2; 7 nucleotides line up with TRBD1. V was pared by 6 bases and J by 5 bases, with 9 bases of the junction left unmatched. Germline V gene lookup returns CDR1 MNHEY and CDR2 SVGAGI. The CDR3 runs to 14 residues. This CDR3 is CASSRRQGGYGYTF. CDR3 DNA: TGTGCCAGCAGCCGACGACAGGGCGGATATGGCTACACCTTC.

The rearrangement links TRBV5-1 to TRBJ2-4; perhaps TRBD2 as D (6 bases). Germline V CDR1 and CDR2: SGHRS, YFSETQ. This CDR3 contains 16 residues. V was pared by 3 bases and J by 0 bases, with 13 bases between. The CDR3 sequence is CASSWGLALAKNIQYF. The CDR3 DNA follows: TGCGCCAGCAGCTGGGGCCTAGCGCTAGCCAAAAACATTCAGTACTTC.

This clone was detected only a few times. The J gene is TRBJ2-1, the V gene TRBV7-9; the D gene is possibly TRBD2 (5 bases). CDR3 length: 14 residues. Looked up from germline, CDR1 is SEHNR and CDR2 is FQNEAQ (reference sequence). Trimming removed 0 bases from V and 8 bases from J, with 11 bases in between. The CDR3 DNA sequence: TGTGCCAGCAGCTTAGCGGGAGTTCGGGATGAGCAGTTCTTC. It codes for CASSLAGVRDEQFF. The full variable domain, rest sourced from reference TRBV7-9 and TRBJ2-1, is DTGVSQNPRHKITKRGQNVTFRCDPISEHNRLYWYRQTLGQGPEFLTYFQNEAQLEKSRLLSDRFSAERPKGSFSTLEIQRTEQGDSAMYLCASSLAGVRDEQFFGPGTRLTVL.

The table lists this clone with a few counts. The chain has TRBV5-1 and TRBJ1-3; D uncertain. There are 14 residues in the CDR3. Germline values: CDR1 SGHRS, CDR2 YFSETQ. The germline V and J ends were trimmed by 4 bases and 3 bases, with 11 bases remaining between them. CDR3 in DNA: TGCGCCAGCAGCCCGAATGGGAGTGGAAACACCATATATTTT. Its translation is CASSPNGSGNTIYF.

The CDR3 reads CASSLTGMYEQYF. CDR3 sequence (DNA): TGTGCCAGCAGCTTAACAGGGATGTACGAGCAGTACTTC. This chain links TRBV5-4 with TRBJ2-7; TRBD1 might be the D (6 bases). Trimming removed 2 bases from V and 4 bases from J, with 10 bases in between. This CDR3 is 13 amino acids long. CDR1 is SGHNT and CDR2 is YYREEE in the germline V gene (reference sequence).

CDR3 in DNA: TGTGCCATCTCTGACAGGGTCACCGGGGAGCTGTTTTTT. It encodes CAISDRVTGELFF. The chain recombines TRBV6-5 with TRBJ2-2; 7 nucleotides align to TRBD1. CDR3 size: 13 residues. V dropped 10 bases and J dropped 4; count of bases not matched to a gene: 6. Germline V gene sequence: CDR1 MNHEY, CDR2 SVGAGI.

The chain combines TRBV7-9 with TRBJ2-7, with a weak D call TRBD2 (6 bases). Germline CDR1 SEHNR, CDR2 FQNEAQ (reference sequence). V dropped 7 bases and J dropped 0 bases, with 13 bases sitting between them. CDR3 length: 14 residues. CDR3 in amino acids: CASNSGLSSYEQYF. The DNA of the CDR3 is TGTGCCAGCAACTCGGGACTGAGCTCCTACGAGCAGTACTTC.

This chain links TRBV28 with TRBJ2-1; TRBD2 might be the D (6 bases). The germline V gene encodes CDR1 MDHEN and CDR2 SYDVKM. The CDR3 totals 15 residues. Trimming removed 7 bases at V and 7 bases at J, with 20 bases between. CDR3 protein: CASNLGQGGGNEQFF. The CDR3 bases are TGTGCCAGCAATCTTGGGCAGGGAGGTGGGAATGAGCAGTTCTTC.

The gene calls are TRBV19 and TRBJ2-1; D uncertain. CDR1 and CDR2 (germline): LNHDA, SQIVND (reference sequence). The CDR3 has 15 amino acids. With 2 bases removed from V and 1 base from J, the gap between germline ends came to 9 bases. For the CDR3, the DNA is TGTGCCAGTAGTATACAGGAGAGGTCCTACAATGAGCAGTTCTTC. Translation: CASSIQERSYNEQFF.

The V and J genes are TRBV7-2 and TRBJ2-7; no firm D call. The ends were cut back, 3 bases at V and 1 base at J, with 7 bases in the middle. Germline CDR1 and CDR2: SGHTA and FQGNSA. CDR3 size: 13 residues. The CDR3: CASSFRFSYEQYF. The CDR3 DNA is TGTGCCAGCAGCTTCAGATTTTCCTACGAGCAGTACTTC.